This T cell receptor beta chain originates from a study of T cell responses to AZD1222 COVID-19 vaccine. Overall study findings and caveats: Compared with day 0, the breadth and depth of the Spike-specific TCR repertoire rose significantly after two doses of AZD1222.

About this clone itself: The antigen is unknown.

Profiling relied on immunoSEQ multiplex PCR, and the TCRdb table lists in-frame clones only, not all of them. Altogether under 150,000 clones are present, roughly nine tenths being singletons, with the ten largest covering approximately 1.6%. The TCR comes from an adult in good health. This material consisted of peripheral blood, taken on day 0 of AZD1222 vaccination.

This chain's CDR3 is CASSPLVPNTEAFF. The DNA of the CDR3 is TGTGCCAGCTCACCCCTTGTCCCGAACACTGAAGCTTTCTTT. The chain recombines TRBV18 with TRBJ1-1; D call uncertain. The CDR3 loop spans 14 amino acids. Between the trimmed V and J ends, which lost 3 bases and 1 base, there was a span of 9 bases. Germline V gene data show CDR1 as KGHSH and CDR2 as LQKENI.